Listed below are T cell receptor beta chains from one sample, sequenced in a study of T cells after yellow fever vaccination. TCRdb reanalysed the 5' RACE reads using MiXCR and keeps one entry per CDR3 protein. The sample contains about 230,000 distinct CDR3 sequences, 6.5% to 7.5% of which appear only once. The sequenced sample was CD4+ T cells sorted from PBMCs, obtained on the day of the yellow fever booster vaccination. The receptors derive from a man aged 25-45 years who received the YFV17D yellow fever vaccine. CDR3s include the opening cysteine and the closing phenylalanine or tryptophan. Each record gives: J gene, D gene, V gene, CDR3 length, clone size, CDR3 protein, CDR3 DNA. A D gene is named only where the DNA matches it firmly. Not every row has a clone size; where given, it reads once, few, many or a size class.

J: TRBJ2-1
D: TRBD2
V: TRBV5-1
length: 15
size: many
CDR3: CASSFSGSSYNEQFF
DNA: TGCGCCAGCAGCTTTAGCGGGAGCTCCTACAATGAGCAGTTCTTC

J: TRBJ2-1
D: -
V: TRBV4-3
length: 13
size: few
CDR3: CASSQGQFHEQFF
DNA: TGCGCCAGCAGCCAAGGTCAGTTCCATGAGCAGTTCTTC

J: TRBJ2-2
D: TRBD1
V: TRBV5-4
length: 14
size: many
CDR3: CASSLEGTGGELFF
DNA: TGTGCCAGCAGCTTGGAGGGGACAGGGGGCGAGCTGTTTTTT

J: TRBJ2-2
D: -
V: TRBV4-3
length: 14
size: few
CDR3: CASSQSINTGELFF
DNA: TGCGCCAGCAGCCAAAGCATAAACACCGGGGAGCTGTTTTTT

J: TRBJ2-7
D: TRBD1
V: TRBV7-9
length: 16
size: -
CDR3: CASSLAYGTEGDEQYF
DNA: TGTGCCAGCAGCTTAGCCTACGGGACAGAAGGGGACGAGCAGTACTTC

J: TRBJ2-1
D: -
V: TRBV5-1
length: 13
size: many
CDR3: CASSVGGYNEQFF
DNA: TGCGCCAGCAGCGTAGGGGGTTACAATGAGCAGTTCTTC

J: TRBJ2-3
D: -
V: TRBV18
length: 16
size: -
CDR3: CASSPQSTGSTGTQYF
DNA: TGTGCCAGCTCACCACAATCCACGGGATCGACGGGTACGCAGTATTTT

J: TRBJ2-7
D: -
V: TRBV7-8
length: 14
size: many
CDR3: CASSLSFIGGEQYF
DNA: TGTGCCAGCAGCTTAAGTTTTATCGGTGGCGAGCAGTACTTC

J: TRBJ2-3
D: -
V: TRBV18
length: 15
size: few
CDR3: CASSPQGKQADTQYF
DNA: TGTGCCAGCTCACCACAGGGAAAACAGGCAGATACGCAGTATTTT

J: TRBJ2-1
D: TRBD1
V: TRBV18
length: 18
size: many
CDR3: CASSPRPGRDRGFNEQFF
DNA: TGTGCCAGCTCACCACGTCCCGGCCGGGACAGGGGGTTCAATGAGCAGTTCTTC

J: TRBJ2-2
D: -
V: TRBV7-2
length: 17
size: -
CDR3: CASSSPFRTLNTGELFF
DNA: TGTGCCAGCAGCTCGCCATTCCGGACTTTGAACACCGGGGAGCTGTTTTTT

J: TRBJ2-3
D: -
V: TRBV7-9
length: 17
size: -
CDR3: CASSLVMVSPSTDTQYF
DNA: TGTGCCAGCAGCTTAGTAATGGTGTCCCCGAGCACAGATACGCAGTATTTT

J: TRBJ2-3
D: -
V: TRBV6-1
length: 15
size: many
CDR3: CASSAGRRYTDTQYF
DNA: TGTGCCAGCAGCGCGGGCCGTAGATACACAGATACGCAGTATTTT

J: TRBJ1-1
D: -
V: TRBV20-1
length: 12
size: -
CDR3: CSARDQTAEAFF
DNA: TGCAGTGCTAGAGATCAAACAGCTGAAGCTTTCTTT

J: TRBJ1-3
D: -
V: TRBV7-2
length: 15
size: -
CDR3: CASSSSPLSGNTIYF
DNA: TGTGCCAGCAGCTCCTCCCCGCTCTCTGGAAACACCATATATTTT

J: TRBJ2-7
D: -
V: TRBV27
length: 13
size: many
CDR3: CASSRTALYEQYF
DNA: TGTGCCAGCAGTCGGACAGCTCTCTACGAGCAGTACTTC

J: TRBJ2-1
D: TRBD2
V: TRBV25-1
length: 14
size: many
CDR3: CASSESGTTNEQFF
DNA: TGTGCCAGCAGTGAATCTGGGACTACGAATGAGCAGTTCTTC

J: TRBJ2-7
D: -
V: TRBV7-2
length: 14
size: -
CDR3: CPSSPEAGTYEQYF
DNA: TGTCCCAGCAGCCCGGAGGCGGGAACCTACGAGCAGTACTTC

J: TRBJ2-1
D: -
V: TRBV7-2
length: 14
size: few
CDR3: CASIRGSSYNEQFF
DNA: TGTGCCAGCATAAGGGGATCCTCCTACAATGAGCAGTTCTTC

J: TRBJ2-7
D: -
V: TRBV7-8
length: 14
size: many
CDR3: CASSQGGSTYEQYF
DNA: TGTGCCAGCAGCCAGGGGGGATCCACCTACGAGCAGTACTTC

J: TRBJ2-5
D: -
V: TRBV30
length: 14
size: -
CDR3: CAWRRGTQSETQYF
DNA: TGTGCCTGGAGAAGGGGGACCCAGTCAGAGACCCAGTACTTC

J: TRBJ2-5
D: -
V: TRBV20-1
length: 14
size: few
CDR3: CSARDVGQGGTQYF
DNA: TGCAGTGCTAGAGATGTGGGCCAAGGGGGGACCCAGTACTTC

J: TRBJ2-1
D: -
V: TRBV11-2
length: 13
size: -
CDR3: CASSLVPGLEQFF
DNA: TGTGCCAGCAGCTTAGTTCCGGGGTTGGAGCAGTTCTTC